The T cell receptor (beta chain) under discussion was sequenced for a study of T cells in Graves' hyperthyroidism and ophthalmopathy (dated by TCRdb to about 2019). About the investigation overall: Peripheral blood samples were taken at initial diagnosis, before any treatment was given. The study also compared thyroid tissue and blood T-cell repertoires from over 5 Graves' hyperthyroidism patients. A discovery cohort of roughly 96 patients, approximately 45 with Graves' ophthalmopathy and more than 55 with stable Graves' hyperthyroidism, was used to find distinguishing TCR V-J signatures. Once sampling was done, hyperthyroidism patients were given methimazole at a starting dose of 30 mg daily, whereas ophthalmopathy patients were given high-dose intravenous methylprednisolone. An independent validation cohort of fewer than 20 hyperthyroidism patients and 15 or so patients who later progressed to ophthalmopathy tested prospective prediction of ophthalmopathy. The 90 to 100 discovery patients were randomly divided into training and test sets at a 7:3 ratio. According to the paper, TCR Vbeta CDR3 sequencing was carried out on 135 peripheral blood samples, which came from more than 40 ophthalmopathy, around 75 hyperthyroidism and approximately 17 progressor patients. Results the study describes overall, beyond this receptor: In cross-validation, a model built on a 13 V-J signature told ophthalmopathy apart from stable hyperthyroidism with less than 90% sensitivity and approximately 84% specificity, and in testing the same model reached 80%/75%. Blood samples also contained most of the expanded thyroid clonotypes (frequency above 0.001), which suggests that blood repertoires may reflect thyroid immune responses. No statistical method was used to fix the sample size in advance, and group allocation was not hidden from the investigators. During validation, the model predicted progression to ophthalmopathy a median of about 6.5 months ahead of onset, with 60% to 71% sensitivity and roughly 72% specificity.

Stable Graves' hyperthyroidism was defined as no progression to ophthalmopathy during 18 months of follow-up. Hyperthyroidism patients were newly diagnosed, had a disease duration of under 2 months, and were aged 18 to 65 years. Any patient with an uncontrolled infection, another autoimmune disease, pregnancy or lactation was excluded. Clinical symptoms, serum thyroxine and TRAb, thyroid ultrasound, and orbital computed tomography formed the basis for the diagnoses. PBMCs were separated from roughly 10 ml of fresh peripheral blood using Ficoll-Paque density gradient centrifugation. Total RNA was extracted using Trizol reagent, and RNA quality was assessed on an Agilent 2100 Bioanalyzer. This clonotype showed up many times. Which antigen it targets is not known. Base qualities are not recorded, but no much larger clone differs from it by a single base. TCR beta CDR3 regions were amplified from RNA transcripts. A first-round RT-PCR of the TCR CDR3 used the HTBI primer set with the Qiagen OneStep RT-PCR kit. A second multiplex PCR round built the libraries, followed by size selection and purification. The libraries were sequenced on an Illumina HiSeq2000 using paired-end 100 bp reads. Per the authors' processing: SOAPnuke was used to process the raw data, removing reads that contained adapters or uncalled bases, had a mean Phred below 15, or lacked an exact match to the constant primer or identifier. COPE v1.2.5 was used to merge the high-quality paired reads, and each unique nucleotide sequence was defined as a clonotype. MiTCR v1.1 was used to align the clonotypes against IMGT TRBV, TRBD and TRBJ reference segments. The analysis was restricted to V-J combinations with a frequency above 0.0001, which together covered about 99% of the repertoires. A TCS score was defined as the ratio between F50 (clonal expansion) and ExV (chaos), using BLOSUM62-based TCRdist between CDR3 peptides within each V-J. Welch's t-statistics and random forest reduced several hundred V-J features to 13, which were used in a naive Bayes classifier (R e1071). The public reads were reprocessed in TCRdb via fastp at Q25 and MiXCR, keeping in-frame beta chains. Every distinct CDR3 protein forms one entry, paired with its most common genes and DNA. In this record, the V and J calls reflect TCRdb's handling and not the investigators' own analysis. The sample includes about 200,000 distinct CDR3 sequences, with roughly a sixth observed a single time. The ten top clones hold about 56% of the sample.

V was cut back by 5 bases and J by 3 bases, leaving a gap of 17 bases between them. Based on the germline V gene, the CDR1 and CDR2 sequences are SGHNT and YENEEA. The CDR3 covers 15 residues, taking in both the cysteine and the phenylalanine. Only CDR3 DNA remains: 45 bases, in frame from the first base. This receptor was identified in a woman between 50 and 59 years old with Graves' hyperthyroidism. The specimen was blood. The rearranged segments are TRBV11-3 and TRBJ2-7; the D call is possibly TRBD1 or TRBD2, each sharing 5 bases. In nucleotides, the sequence is TGTGCCAGCAGCCCGTCGCCGGGACCCTTCTACGAGCAGTACTTC. Its translation reads: CASSPSPGPFYEQYF.